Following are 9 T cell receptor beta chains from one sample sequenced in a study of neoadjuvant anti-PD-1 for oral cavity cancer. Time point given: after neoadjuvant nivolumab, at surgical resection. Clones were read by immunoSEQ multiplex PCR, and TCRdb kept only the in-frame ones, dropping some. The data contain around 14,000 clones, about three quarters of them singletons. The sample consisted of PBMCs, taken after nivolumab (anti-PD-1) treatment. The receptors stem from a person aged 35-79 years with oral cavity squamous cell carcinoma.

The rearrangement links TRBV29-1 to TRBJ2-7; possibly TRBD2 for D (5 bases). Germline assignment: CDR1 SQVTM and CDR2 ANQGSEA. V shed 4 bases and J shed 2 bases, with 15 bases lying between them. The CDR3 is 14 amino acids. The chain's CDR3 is CSVGSRGDAYEQYF. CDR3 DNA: TGCAGCGTTGGGAGTCGGGGAGACGCCTACGAGCAGTACTTC.

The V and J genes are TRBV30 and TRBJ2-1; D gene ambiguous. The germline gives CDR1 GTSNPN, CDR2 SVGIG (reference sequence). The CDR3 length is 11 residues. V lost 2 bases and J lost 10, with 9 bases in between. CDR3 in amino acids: CAWSRRSEQFF. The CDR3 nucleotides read TGTGCCTGGAGTAGAAGATCGGAGCAGTTCTTC. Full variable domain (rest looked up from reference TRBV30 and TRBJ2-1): SQTIHQWPATLVQPVGSPLSLECTVEGTSNPNLYWYRQAAGRGLQLLFYSVGIGQISSEVPQNLSASRPQDRQFILSSKKLLLSDSGFYLCAWSRRSEQFFGPGTRLTVL.

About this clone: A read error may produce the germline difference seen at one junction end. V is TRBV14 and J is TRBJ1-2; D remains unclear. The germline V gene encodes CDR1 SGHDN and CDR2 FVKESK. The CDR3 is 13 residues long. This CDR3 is CASSEDGNYGYTF. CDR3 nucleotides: TGTGCCAGCAGCGAAGACGGTAACTATGGCTACACCTTC. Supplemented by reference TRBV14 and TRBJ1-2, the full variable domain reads EAGVTQFPSHSVIEKGQTVTLRCDPISGHDNLYWYRRVMGKEIKFLLHFVKESKQDESGMPNNRFLAERTGGTYSTLKVQPAELEDSGVYFCASSEDGNYGYTFGSGTRLTVV.

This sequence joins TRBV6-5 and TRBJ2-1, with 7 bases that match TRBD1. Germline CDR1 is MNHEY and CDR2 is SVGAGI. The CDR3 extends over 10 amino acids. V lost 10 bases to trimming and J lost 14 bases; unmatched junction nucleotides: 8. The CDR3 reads CATRDRGEFF. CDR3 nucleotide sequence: TGTGCCACCAGGGACAGAGGAGAGTTCTTC.

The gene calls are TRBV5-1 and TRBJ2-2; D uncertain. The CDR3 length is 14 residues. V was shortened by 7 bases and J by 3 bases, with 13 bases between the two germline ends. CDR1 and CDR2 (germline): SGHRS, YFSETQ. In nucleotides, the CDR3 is TGCGCCAGCCGCGAGATGGTGGACACCGGGGAGCTGTTTTTT. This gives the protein CASREMVDTGELFF.

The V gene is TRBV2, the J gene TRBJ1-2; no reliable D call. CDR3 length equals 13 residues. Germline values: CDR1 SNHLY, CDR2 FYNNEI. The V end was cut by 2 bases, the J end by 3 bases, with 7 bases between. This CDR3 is CASSERSDYGYTF. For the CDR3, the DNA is TGTGCCAGCAGTGAAAGGTCGGACTATGGCTACACCTTC.

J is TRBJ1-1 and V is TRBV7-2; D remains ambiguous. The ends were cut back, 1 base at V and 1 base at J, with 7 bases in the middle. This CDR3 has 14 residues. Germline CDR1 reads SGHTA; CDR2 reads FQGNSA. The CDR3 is CASSLVGGNTEAFF. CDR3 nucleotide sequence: TGTGCCAGCAGCTTAGTGGGCGGGAACACTGAAGCTTTCTTT.

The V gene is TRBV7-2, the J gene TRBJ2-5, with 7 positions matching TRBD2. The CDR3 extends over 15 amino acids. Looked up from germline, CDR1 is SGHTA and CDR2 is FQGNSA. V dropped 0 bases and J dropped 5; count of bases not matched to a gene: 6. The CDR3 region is CASSLAGGPRETQYF. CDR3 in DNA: TGTGCCAGCAGCTTAGCGGGAGGGCCCCGGGAGACCCAGTACTTC.

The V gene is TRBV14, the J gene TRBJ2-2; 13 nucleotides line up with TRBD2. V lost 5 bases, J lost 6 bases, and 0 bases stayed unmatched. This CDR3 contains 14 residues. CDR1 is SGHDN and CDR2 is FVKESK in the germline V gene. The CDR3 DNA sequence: TGTGCCAGCAGCGGACTAGCGGGAGCCGGGGAGCTGTTTTTT. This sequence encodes CASSGLAGAGELFF.